A single sample gave rise to the 6 T cell receptor beta chains below, sequenced in a study of patients and donors after allogeneic stem cell transplantation. TCRdb re-analysed the RT-PCR reads in MiXCR, keeping a single row per CDR3 protein. The table has over 65,000 distinct CDR3 sequences, approximately 26% seen once. The sample was blood, either unsorted or a sorted T cell fraction (not recorded which). The receptors were gathered from a human donor who was either an allogeneic HSCT recipient or a stem cell or donor lymphocyte infusion donor (not recorded which). It is not recorded whose cells these are; they may come from a transplant donor.

This clonotype showed up many times. One end of the junction does not line up with germline, which may come from a read error. This rearrangement joins TRBV5-6 to TRBJ1-1; D unresolved. This CDR3 spans 13 amino acids. The germline gives CDR1 SGHDT, CDR2 YYEEEE. CDR3: CASSLGPNTEAFF. The CDR3, as DNA: TGCGCCAGCAGCCTCGGGCCGAACACTGAAGCTTTCTTT.

V usage is TRBV20-1 and J usage is TRBJ1-2, with D tentatively TRBD1 (5 bases). The CDR3 length is 12 residues. Trimming cost V 3 bases and J 4 bases, with 9 bases left between them. Germline CDR1 reads DFQATT; CDR2 reads SNEGSKA (reference sequence). The CDR3 loop reads CSASGQGYGYTF. CDR3 DNA: TGCAGTGCTAGTGGGCAGGGCTATGGCTACACCTTC.

V is TRBV6-6 and J is TRBJ1-4; 7 bases map to TRBD1. The CDR3 spans 15 residues. CDR1 is MNHNY, CDR2 SVGAGI, per germline (reference sequence). After removal of 5 bases from V and 4 bases from J, the junction contained 7 bases not matched to a gene. CDR3 nucleotides: TGTGCCAGCAGTCCACCACGGGACAGTAATGAAAAACTGTTTTTT. It specifies CASSPPRDSNEKLFF.

This clonotype showed up just a few times. This sequence joins TRBV7-2 and TRBJ2-5; the D gene is possibly TRBD1 (5 bases). Germline V gives CDR1 SGHTA, CDR2 FQGNSA. The CDR3 totals 14 residues. V was clipped by 1 base and J by 4 bases, with 10 bases between them. This CDR3 is CASSLVSQGETQYF. CDR3 DNA sequence: TGTGCCAGCAGCTTAGTTAGCCAGGGAGAGACCCAGTACTTC.

At least ten counts were recorded for this clonotype. The chain has TRBV20-1 and TRBJ1-5; D possibly corresponds to TRBD1 (5 bases). V was pared by 2 bases and J by 1 base, with 9 bases between. CDR1 is DFQATT and CDR2 is SNEGSKA in the germline V gene (reference sequence). This CDR3 comprises 14 residues. This CDR3 is CSARPQGSNQPQHF. The CDR3 bases are TGCAGTGCTAGACCCCAGGGCAGCAATCAGCCCCAGCATTTT.

This clonotype has only a few counts. The chain combines TRBV30 with TRBJ1-1; 7 bases are shared with TRBD1. Looked up from germline, CDR1 is GTSNPN and CDR2 is SVGIG (reference sequence). V shed 0 bases and J 0 bases; nucleotides not matched to a gene: 4. This CDR3 spans 15 amino acids. CDR3 in DNA: TGTGCCTGGAGTGTAGGGACAGTCATGAACACTGAAGCTTTCTTT. Protein: CAWSVGTVMNTEAFF.